This TCR beta chain was identified during a study of cytomegalovirus exposure and HLA in healthy donors. Both 60 Vbeta primers and 13 Jbeta primers went into the PCR. Clones were read by immunoSEQ multiplex PCR, and TCRdb kept only the in-frame ones, dropping some. The table shows about 140,000 clones, with over 60% occurring only once. Study-level points and caveats: As a later analysis showed, a missense DCLRE1C variant was linked to trimming of TCR beta V- and J-genes. TCR sequences were mostly rare, though some public TCRs occurred in many donors. Previous analysis showed most TCR beta V segments were productive about 90% or about 30% of the time.

Worth noting for this clone: Its matching antigen is unknown.

The trim removed 7 bases at V and 7 bases at J, leaving 5 bases unmatched. This CDR3 is 12 amino acids long. Germline lookup yields CDR1 MDHEN and CDR2 SYDVKM. The receptor's source is a female donor in good health and CMV-seronegative. The sequencing input was PBMCs. The chain links TRBV28 to TRBJ1-2, with TRBD1 matching over 8 bases. For the CDR3, the DNA is TGTGCCAGCACCGGACAGGGCTGTGGCTACACCTTC. The encoded protein is CASTGQGCGYTF.